A single sample gave rise to the 22 T cell receptor beta chains below, sequenced in a study of T cell responses to AZD1222 COVID-19 vaccine. The repertoire was sequenced with immunoSEQ multiplex PCR; TCRdb's copy has only in-frame clones and lacks some. The sample includes about 150,000 clones, 85% to 95% of them seen just once. This material consisted of peripheral blood, taken on day 0 of AZD1222 vaccination. These receptor sequences come from an adult in good health.

Details on this clone: One end of the junction fails to match germline, which may point to a read error. V gene TRBV6-1 combines with J gene TRBJ2-1; D not resolved. The CDR3 extends over 11 amino acids. Germline lookup yields CDR1 MNHNS and CDR2 SASEGT. The CDR3 sequence: CASREGPEQFF. CDR3 bases: TGTGCCAGCAGAGAAGGGCCTGAGCAGTTCTTC.

This clone has just one count. The V and J genes are TRBV6-5 and TRBJ1-1; 8 bases are shared with TRBD1. This CDR3 is 16 amino acids long. Germline values: CDR1 MNHEY, CDR2 SVGAGI. V trimming: 2 bases; J trimming: 5 bases; junction bases outside the gene matches: 10. The CDR3 DNA reads as TGTGCCAGCAGTTACCCCCCGGGCAGGGGGCGAACTGAAGCTTTCTTT. Encoded protein: CASSYPPGRGRTEAFF.

V usage is TRBV6-5 and J usage is TRBJ1-1, with TRBD1 matching over 7 bases. The V gene's germline CDR1 is MNHEY and CDR2 SVGAGI. V lost 2 bases to trimming and J lost 3 bases; unmatched junction nucleotides: 6. The CDR3 spans 15 residues. The CDR3 DNA reads as TGTGCCAGCAGTTACACGACAGGGTACCACACTGAAGCTTTCTTT. Translation gives CASSYTTGYHTEAFF.

V and J are TRBV5-1 and TRBJ1-2, with TRBD1 matching over 7 bases. The CDR3 length is 13 residues. The ends lost 5 bases at V and 1 base at J; junction bases unmatched: 2. CDR1 and CDR2 (germline): SGHRS, YFSETQ. CDR3 residues: CASSTGDNYGYTF. The CDR3 region has the DNA TGCGCCAGCAGTACAGGGGATAACTATGGCTACACCTTC.

The V gene is TRBV2, the J gene TRBJ1-6, with unresolved D. CDR1 SNHLY and CDR2 FYNNEI come from the germline V gene. The CDR3 contains 14 residues. V lost 3 bases and J 9 bases, leaving 12 bases between the germline ends. CDR3 loop: CASSDPPTGSPLHF. The CDR3 DNA follows: TGTGCCAGCAGTGACCCCCCCACGGGTTCACCCCTCCACTTT.

For this clone: Distinct nucleotide sequences in the sample also encode this CDR3. The J gene is TRBJ2-7, the V gene TRBV12-3 or TRBV12-4; D possibly corresponds to TRBD1 (6 bases). V was cut by 9 bases and J by 2 bases, with 14 bases left in between. CDR3 length equals 13 residues. CDR3 loop: CASSPGQTYEQYF. The CDR3 DNA follows: TGTGCCAGTTCTCCGGGACAAACCTACGAGCAGTACTTC.

This clone was observed once. The V call is TRBV29-1, the J call TRBJ1-2; D remains ambiguous. CDR1 and CDR2 from the germline V gene are SQVTM and ANQGSEA. Trimming cost V 3 bases and J 1 base, with 15 bases left between them. The CDR3 sequence is 15 residues long. CDR3 sequence: CSVELIGQGNYGYTF. CDR3 sequence (DNA): TGCAGCGTTGAGTTAATTGGCCAAGGTAACTATGGCTACACCTTC.

The gene calls are TRBV6-5 and TRBJ2-7; 7 bases align to TRBD1. Germline CDR1 and CDR2: MNHEY and SVGAGI. The V gene end was trimmed by 4 bases and the J gene end by 4 bases; junction bases not matched to a gene: 7. The CDR3 runs to 14 residues. For the CDR3, the DNA is TGTGCCAGCAGTTCGTCGACAGGGACGTACGAGCAGTACTTC. Protein: CASSSSTGTYEQYF.

The V gene is TRBV2, the J gene TRBJ1-2; D is uncertain. Germline loops: CDR1 SNHLY, CDR2 FYNNEI. V dropped 5 bases and J dropped 8 bases, with 9 bases sitting between them. The CDR3 is made up of 11 amino acids. CDR3 in amino acids: CASSRADGYTF. The CDR3 DNA reads as TGTGCCAGCAGTAGGGCTGACGGCTACACCTTC.

The chain couples TRBV9 to TRBJ2-7, with 10 bases aligning to TRBD1. Germline assignment: CDR1 SGDLS and CDR2 YYNGEE. With V trimmed by 4 bases and J by 5 bases, 9 bases remained unmatched. The CDR3 length is 15 residues. This CDR3 is CASSPRDRGRNEQYF. The CDR3 coding sequence is TGTGCCAGCAGCCCCCGGGACAGGGGTAGGAACGAGCAGTACTTC.

This chain uses TRBV6-5 with TRBJ2-7; a weak D match, TRBD1 (6 bases). CDR1 is MNHEY and CDR2 is SVGAGI in the germline V gene. Trimming shortened V by 6 bases and J by 0 bases, and 12 bases separated the two germline ends. The CDR3 sequence is 14 residues long. The CDR3 DNA reads as TGTGCCAGCAGGCCGGGACATCGCTCCTACGAGCAGTACTTC. Its protein is CASRPGHRSYEQYF.

In DNA, the CDR3 is TGTGCCAGCAGCCAAGGTGAATATACAGGCTACGAGCAGTACTTC. Translation gives CASSQGEYTGYEQYF. The chain uses TRBV4-2 and TRBJ2-7; D is possibly TRBD1 (5 bases). The CDR3 covers 15 residues. CDR1 is LGHNA, CDR2 YNFKEQ, per germline. V lost 1 base to trimming and J lost 3 bases, with 13 bases between them.

This clone appeared once. CDR3 protein: CASSPGNNSPLHF. The CDR3 region has the DNA TGTGCCAGCAGCCCGGGGAACAATTCACCCCTCCACTTT. The chain has TRBV3-1 (or the pseudogene TRBV3-2) and TRBJ1-6; D call uncertain. Germline V gives CDR1 LGHDT, CDR2 YNNKEL (reference sequence). V was trimmed by 4 bases and J by 7 bases, leaving 8 bases between them. The CDR3 contains 13 residues.

The CDR3 DNA sequence: TGTGCCAGCAGCTTCACAGGGGTCTATGGCTACACCTTC. This sequence encodes CASSFTGVYGYTF. The chain joins TRBV28 to TRBJ1-2, with 7 bases fitting TRBD1. V lost 6 bases to trimming and J lost 4 bases; unmatched junction nucleotides: 5. Germline V gives CDR1 MDHEN, CDR2 SYDVKM. CDR3 length equals 13 residues.

The CDR3 loop is CSASPAGALNTEAFF. CDR3 in DNA: TGCAGTGCTAGTCCAGCAGGTGCGCTGAACACTGAAGCTTTCTTT. The chain recombines TRBV20-1 with TRBJ1-1; D unresolved. CDR3 length equals 15 residues. V lost 3 bases to trimming and J lost 0 bases, with 14 bases between them. CDR1 and CDR2 from the germline V gene are DFQATT and SNEGSKA (reference sequence).

The chain joins TRBV7-9 to TRBJ1-4; no clear D gene. The CDR3 length is 11 residues. Trimming removed 7 bases at V and 4 bases at J, with 4 bases between. In germline, CDR1 is SEHNR, CDR2 FQNEAQ (reference sequence). The CDR3 region is CASTSNEKLFF. DNA for the CDR3: TGTGCCAGCACAAGTAATGAAAAACTGTTTTTT. Full variable domain (missing parts from reference TRBV7-9 and TRBJ1-4): DTGVSQNPRHKITKRGQNVTFRCDPISEHNRLYWYRQTLGQGPEFLTYFQNEAQLEKSRLLSDRFSAERPKGSFSTLEIQRTEQGDSAMYLCASTSNEKLFFGSGTQLSVL.

The V and J genes are TRBV24-1 and TRBJ1-5; D ambiguous. Germline V CDR1 and CDR2: KGHDR, SFDVKD. This CDR3 is 13 amino acids long. V lost 0 bases to trimming and J lost 7 bases, with 6 bases between them. In DNA, the CDR3 is TGTGCCACCAGTGATTTGACCGGGCAGCCCCAGCATTTT. Its protein is CATSDLTGQPQHF.

This clone was detected only once. The gene calls are TRBV4-2 and TRBJ2-2, with D perhaps TRBD2 (6 bases). Looked up from germline, CDR1 is LGHNA and CDR2 is YNFKEQ. This CDR3 has 15 residues. The V gene lost 5 bases and the J gene lost 4 bases, with 14 bases spanning the gap. This chain's CDR3 is CASSTGLRGTGELFF. As DNA, the CDR3 is TGTGCCAGCAGCACGGGACTGCGGGGCACCGGGGAGCTGTTTTTT.

This clone came up a few times. The V gene is TRBV5-6, the J gene TRBJ1-1, with 7 bases that match TRBD1. J was trimmed by 4 bases and V by 6 bases; bases with no gene match: 6. Germline assignment: CDR1 SGHDT and CDR2 YYEEEE. The length of the CDR3 is 13 residues. In nucleotides, the CDR3 is TGTGCCAGCATTCAGGGGGGGAGCACTGAAGCTTTCTTT. This encodes CASIQGGSTEAFF.

This chain joins TRBV11-2 and TRBJ2-7; TRBD2 is a possible D gene (5 bases). The V gene lost 5 bases and the J gene lost 4 bases, with 15 bases spanning the gap. This CDR3 comprises 14 residues. CDR1 and CDR2 from the germline V gene are SGHAT and FQNNGV. The CDR3 coding sequence is TGTGCCAGCAGCCCGGGATGGGAACAATACGAGCAGTACTTC. Its translation: CASSPGWEQYEQYF.

The chain joins TRBV5-1 to TRBJ1-2; tentatively, D is TRBD1 (5 bases). The CDR3 length is 13 residues. Trimming took 0 bases from V and 4 from J, leaving 7 bases between them. Germline CDR1 SGHRS, CDR2 YFSETQ. DNA of the CDR3: TGCGCCAGCAGCTTGGAACAGGCCTATGGCTACACCTTC. Translation: CASSLEQAYGYTF.

This clone came up once. The chain uses TRBV4-2 and TRBJ1-2, with D unclear. The V gene lost 0 bases and the J gene lost 4 bases, with 6 bases spanning the gap. Germline V gene lookup returns CDR1 LGHNA and CDR2 YNFKEQ. This CDR3 is built from 13 residues. CDR3 sequence reads: CASSQEDGYGYTF. As DNA, the CDR3 is TGTGCCAGCAGCCAAGAGGACGGCTATGGCTACACCTTC.